This T cell receptor (beta chain) stems from a study of blood T cell repertoires in COVID-19. Across the study: Sources were T cells, B-cell-depleted T cells, or PBMCs; the material itself was cDNA or gDNA.

This CDR3 spans 13 amino acids. Germline loops: CDR1 LNHNV, CDR2 YYDKDF (reference sequence). The V gene lost 3 bases and the J gene lost 4 bases, with 9 bases spanning the gap. Here immunoSEQ multiplex PCR was the method, and the copy in TCRdb shows in-frame clones only, minus some. The sample consists of about 85,000 clones, around 88% of them appearing once. The gene calls are TRBV15 and TRBJ1-1, with D possibly TRBD1 on 5 matching bases. The clonotype comes from a man between 60 and 75 years old with acute or convalescent COVID-19. The material sequenced was peripheral blood. In DNA, the CDR3 is TGTGCCACCAGCAGGGCAGGGCCCACTGAAGCTTTCTTT. Protein: CATSRAGPTEAFF.